This T cell receptor beta chain is drawn from a study of cytomegalovirus exposure and HLA in healthy donors. This clone was observed a few times. This CDR3 region has 15 residues. The germline V gene has CDR1 SGHVS and CDR2 FNYEAQ. Unmatched junction bases numbered 7, after V lost 7 bases and J lost 7 bases. The PCR employed 60 Vbeta primers together with 13 Jbeta primers. Only in-frame clones appear in the TCRdb table, and some are missing; sequencing was by immunoSEQ multiplex PCR. Here the sample spans about 130,000 clones, around 71% being singletons. Sequenced material: PBMCs. The TCR sequence derives from a woman aged 55 to 70 in good health and CMV-seropositive. V is TRBV7-6 and J is TRBJ1-4, with TRBD1 matching over 12 bases. CDR3 DNA: TGTGCCAGCACCGCGGGGGGACAGGGGGCTGAAAAACTGTTTTTT. Translation: CASTAGGQGAEKLFF.